This entry features one T cell receptor (beta chain) sequence. Its antigen is unknown. This record comes from a study of CD4 T cells in relation to SARS-CoV-2 and coronaviruses. Using immunoSEQ multiplex PCR, the repertoire was profiled, and TCRdb retains in-frame clones only, with some absent. The sample holds tens of thousands of clones, roughly 88% seen once. The CDR3 totals 15 residues. V lost 5 bases and J lost 4, with 18 bases in between. In germline, CDR1 is PRHDT, CDR2 FYEKMQ (reference sequence). Unexposed donor CD4+ T cells date from about 2011-2019, before the COVID-19 pandemic. Naive and memory CD4+ T cells came from enriched cryopreserved PBMCs. Study-level findings and limits: In roughly 60% of donors, memory CD4+ clonotypes crossrecognized SARS-CoV-2 and at least one common cold coronavirus spike. Monoreactive clones expanded significantly more to SARS-CoV-2 than crossreactive clones did.

This TCR derives from a human donor in good health. The sequencing sample was made of memory CD4+ T cells from PBMCs. This chain links TRBV13 with TRBJ2-7, with D possibly matching TRBD2 (5 bases). The CDR3 here is CASSPSLGLSYEQYF. Written as DNA, the CDR3 is TGTGCCAGCAGCCCTAGCTTAGGGCTGTCGTACGAGCAGTACTTC. Full variable domain (remainder filled in from reference TRBV13 and TRBJ2-7): AAGVIQSPRHLIKEKRETATLKCYPIPRHDTVYWYQQGPGQDPQFLISFYEKMQSDKGSIPDRFSAQQFSDYHSELNMSSLELGDSALYFCASSPSLGLSYEQYFGPGTRLTVT.